The T cell receptor (beta chain) described here comes from a study of OX40 agonist ivuxolimab in advanced cancers. The wider study: Across the patients, intravenous ivuxolimab was delivered every 2 weeks at 0.01 to 10 mg/kg. The study, taken as a whole, reports: Researchers report that CD8+ T cells had, on average, more expanded clones than CD4+.

This CDR3 comprises 14 residues. Looked up from germline, CDR1 is SGDLS and CDR2 is YYNGEE. V shed 0 bases and J 4 bases; nucleotides not matched to a gene: 2. Generated by immunoSEQ multiplex PCR, the TCRdb table keeps only in-frame clones and is missing some. The sample lists tens of thousands of clones, about 74% occurring once. Turning to this clone: Its antigen is not identified.

The genes are TRBV9 and TRBJ2-7; 9 bases agree with TRBD1. The TCR sequence derives from an adult with an advanced solid tumor such as melanoma, head and neck, liver or kidney cancer. The material was CD4+ or CD8+ T cells sorted from blood, obtained in a trial of the OX40 agonist ivuxolimab. CDR3 amino acids: CASSVGTGVYEQYF. In nucleotides, the CDR3 is TGTGCCAGCAGCGTAGGGACAGGGGTATACGAGCAGTACTTC.